This T cell receptor (beta chain) was recorded in a study of Graves' ophthalmopathy and Graves' hyperthyroidism. On the study more broadly: No treatment had been given when peripheral blood was collected at initial diagnosis.

Thyroid ultrasound, orbital computed tomography, TRAb, serum thyroxine and clinical symptoms formed the basis of diagnosis. The authors isolated PBMCs from around 10 ml of fresh peripheral blood. RNA transcripts were the template, and TCR beta CDR3 regions were amplified from them. Following a first-round RT-PCR that used HTBI primers, a second-round multiplex PCR was carried out. TCRdb reprocessed the multiplex PCR reads via MiXCR and lists one record per CDR3 protein. The sample carries about 700,000 distinct CDR3 sequences, 40% recorded once. This receptor was taken from an adult man with Graves' ophthalmopathy. Specimen: peripheral blood.

This CDR3 is CSASPGTGSLRGNQPQHF. In DNA form, the CDR3 reads TGCAGTGCTAGTCCCGGGACAGGGTCCTTGAGGGGCAATCAGCCCCAGCATTTT. The chain recombines TRBV20-1 with TRBJ1-5; 9 nucleotides line up with TRBD1. This CDR3 spans 18 amino acids. Germline V gives CDR1 DFQATT, CDR2 SNEGSKA (reference sequence). V lost 3 bases to trimming and J lost 2 bases; unmatched junction nucleotides: 14.